This T cell receptor (beta chain) was documented in a study of T-cell memory formation after mild COVID-19. Study-level points and caveats: Pre-infection memory held some responding clones, suggesting pre-existing cross-reactive T cells responded.

TCRdb fed the 5' RACE reads into MiXCR, producing one record per CDR3 protein. The sample yields a few hundred thousand distinct CDR3 sequences, about 20% seen once. This clonotype was picked up a small number of times. Its antigen is undetermined. Trimming left V 1 base short and J 0 bases short, with 7 bases between. The CDR3 is 15 amino acids. Germline loops: CDR1 MNHNS, CDR2 SASEGT. This TCR derives from an adult woman who had mild COVID-19 (a few samples of this study predate the infection). Cell type and time point are not known. V is TRBV6-1 and J is TRBJ2-1; D unresolved. The sample was PBMCs or a T cell subset sorted from them (not recorded which). CDR3 sequence: CASSEGLTSYNEQFF. The CDR3 DNA sequence: TGTGCCAGCAGTGAAGGACTGACCTCCTACAATGAGCAGTTCTTC.